Following are 22 T cell receptor beta chains from one sample sequenced in a study of T cells in Graves' hyperthyroidism and ophthalmopathy. RNA transcripts yielded amplified TCR beta CDR3 regions. A first-round RT-PCR of the TCR CDR3 used the HTBI primer set. TCRdb independently ran MiXCR on the multiplex PCR reads; one entry per CDR3 protein. The table lists hundreds of thousands of distinct CDR3 sequences, around 15% of them singletons. Source material: blood. The receptors originated from a woman between 18 and 29 years old with Graves' hyperthyroidism.

Turning to this clonotype: Being one base from a much bigger clone, this may be a read error. The CDR3 here is CASGHGSRGYGYTF. The DNA for the CDR3 is TGCGCCAGCGGCCACGGCAGTCGCGGATATGGCTACACCTTC. The rearrangement links TRBV4-3 to TRBJ1-2; D unresolved. The V gene's germline CDR1 is LGHNA and CDR2 YSLEER. The CDR3 is made up of 14 amino acids.

The rearrangement links TRBV6-2 or TRBV6-3 to TRBJ2-2; TRBD2 matches 10 bases. The CDR3 length is 15 residues. J was trimmed by 5 bases and V by 8 bases; bases with no gene match: 8. Looked up from germline, CDR1 is MNHEY and CDR2 is SVGEGT. DNA of the CDR3: TGTGCCAGCCGGGATAGCGGGAGGAGAACCGGGGAGCTGTTTTTT. The encoded protein is CASRDSGRRTGELFF.

This clonotype was found once. This chain joins TRBV12-5 and TRBJ2-5; possible D gene TRBD1, 5 bases. Deletions cut 1 base from V and 7 bases from J, with 10 bases between. The CDR3 totals 13 residues. Germline CDR1 reads LGHNT; CDR2 reads FRNRAP. CDR3: CASGLEGYGTQYF. CDR3 bases: TGTGCTAGTGGTTTGGAGGGGTACGGGACCCAGTACTTC. Looking up the rest from reference TRBV12-5 and TRBJ2-5 gives the full variable domain: DARVTQTPRHKVTEMGQEVTMRCQPILGHNTVFWYRQTMMQGLELLAYFRNRAPLDDSGMPKDRFSAEMPDATLATLKIQPSEPRDSAVYFCASGLEGYGTQYFGPGTRLLVL.

The chain combines TRBV10-3 with TRBJ2-7; the D is unclear. CDR3 length: 12 amino acids. The germline V gene encodes CDR1 ENHRY and CDR2 SYGVKD. V shed 4 bases and J shed 3 bases, with 7 bases lying between them. The CDR3 sequence is CAISGGNYEQYF. The CDR3, as DNA: TGTGCCATCAGTGGTGGCAACTACGAGCAGTACTTC.

Details on this clonotype: No conserved phenylalanine or tryptophan is present at the end of the CDR3, so a read error is the likely explanation. This chain connects TRBV20-1 to TRBJ2-7; the match to TRBD2 covers 8 bases. V shed 3 bases, J shed 2 bases, and the junction held 3 bases outside the gene matches. Germline CDR1 reads DFQATT; CDR2 reads SNEGSKA (reference sequence). The CDR3 sequence is 13 residues long. The CDR3 loop is CSASGGGPYEQYL. The CDR3 DNA is TGCAGTGCTAGCGGGGGGGGTCCCTACGAGCAGTACTTA.

This clonotype was detected ten times or more. The V and J genes are TRBV12-3 or TRBV12-4 and TRBJ2-5, with TRBD1 identical over 9 bases. V shed 8 bases, J shed 3 bases, and the junction held 7 bases outside the gene matches. This CDR3 is 14 amino acids long. CDR3 bases: TGTGCCAGCCGGAAGACAGGGGGTAAAGAGACCCAGTACTTC. It translates to CASRKTGGKETQYF.

The chain has TRBV29-1 and TRBJ1-2; a weak D match, TRBD1 (6 bases). CDR1 SQVTM and CDR2 ANQGSEA come from the germline V gene. V lost 7 bases and J 2 bases, leaving 11 bases between the germline ends. The CDR3 is 12 amino acids. The CDR3 coding sequence is TGCAGCGCCGAGGACAGAAACTATGGCTACACCTTC. It translates to CSAEDRNYGYTF.

This clonotype was recorded at least ten times. The chain links TRBV3-1 to TRBJ2-3; D unresolved. Trimming stripped 2 bases from V and 6 bases from J, with 9 bases between. The germline gives CDR1 LGHDT, CDR2 YNNKEL (reference sequence). The CDR3 contains 13 residues. In nucleotides, the CDR3 is TGTGCCAGCAGCCAATACCGCCGTGATACGCAGTATTTT. Its translation: CASSQYRRDTQYF.

This clonotype was found many times. The chain carries TRBV13 and TRBJ2-7, with TRBD2 matching over 9 bases. CDR3 size: 12 residues. Unmatched junction bases numbered 3, after V lost 5 bases and J lost 7 bases. The germline V gene has CDR1 PRHDT and CDR2 FYEKMQ (reference sequence). As DNA, the CDR3 is TGTGCCAGCAGCGCGGGGGGGAATGAGCAGTACTTC. Protein: CASSAGGNEQYF.

This clonotype was observed many times. The J gene is TRBJ2-1, the V gene TRBV20-1; D unresolved. Germline V CDR1 and CDR2: DFQATT, SNEGSKA (reference sequence). There are 12 residues in the CDR3. Trimming took off 1 base at V and 4 bases at J, with 5 bases between the two ends. CDR3 DNA sequence: TGCAGTGCTAGAGTCCAATACAATGAGCAGTTCTTC. This translates into CSARVQYNEQFF.

The chain recombines TRBV15 with TRBJ2-7; maybe TRBD1 (5 bases). The CDR3 consists of 14 residues. V lost 3 bases to trimming and J lost 1 base, with 10 bases between them. Germline CDR1 and CDR2: LNHNV and YYDKDF (reference sequence). The CDR3 DNA follows: TGTGCCACCAGCAGGATGACAGATTCCTACGAGCAGTACTTC. Translating gives CATSRMTDSYEQYF.

The rearrangement links TRBV19 to TRBJ1-2; D is perhaps TRBD1 (6 bases). From germline, CDR1 is LNHDA and CDR2 SQIVND (reference sequence). The CDR3 has 12 residues. With 5 bases removed from V and 7 bases from J, the gap between germline ends came to 11 bases. The CDR3, as DNA: TGTGCCAGTAGTCGGGACATGCGTGGCTACACCTTC. The encoded protein is CASSRDMRGYTF.

The genes are TRBV2 and TRBJ2-1, with a weak D call TRBD1 (5 bases). V was cut by 6 bases and J by 1 base, with 13 bases left in between. Germline loops: CDR1 SNHLY, CDR2 FYNNEI. The CDR3 covers 15 residues. CDR3 loop: CASSELGASYNEQFF. CDR3 in DNA: TGTGCCAGCAGCGAACTTGGGGCATCCTACAATGAGCAGTTCTTC.

The J gene is TRBJ2-1, the V gene TRBV3-1; TRBD2 aligns across 10 bases. This CDR3 comprises 16 residues. With 3 bases clipped from V and 3 bases from J, the junction kept 5 bases outside the gene matches. Germline assignment: CDR1 LGHDT and CDR2 YNNKEL (reference sequence). The CDR3 spells CASSQRTSGYYNEQFF. CDR3 DNA: TGTGCCAGCAGCCAGAGGACTAGCGGATACTACAATGAGCAGTTCTTC.

The sample holds a few counts of this clonotype. V gene TRBV12-3 or TRBV12-4 combines with J gene TRBJ1-6; D is perhaps TRBD1 (5 bases). The V end lost 0 bases, the J end lost 9 bases, and 12 bases lay between the germline ends. The CDR3 has 15 residues. The CDR3 nucleotides read TGTGCCAGCAGTTTAGCCGGGACGGGAGGTTCACCCCTCCACTTT. Protein sequence: CASSLAGTGGSPLHF.

This clonotype was picked up many times. The chain has TRBV28 and TRBJ2-1; 10 positions match TRBD1. Germline CDR1 and CDR2: MDHEN and SYDVKM. The CDR3 runs 15 residues. With 5 bases clipped from V and 7 bases from J, the junction kept 8 bases outside the gene matches. DNA for the CDR3: TGTGCCAGCAGTCTCCGGGACAGGGGTGGGAATGAGCAGTTCTTC. Encoded protein: CASSLRDRGGNEQFF. The variable domain in full, completed from reference TRBV28 and TRBJ2-1, reads DVKVTQSSRYLVKRTGEKVFLECVQDMDHENMFWYRQDPGLGLRLIYFSYDVKMKEKGDIPEGYSVSREKKERFSLILESASTNQTSMYLCASSLRDRGGNEQFFGPGTRLTVL.

This clonotype was seen many times. DNA for the CDR3: TGTGCCAGCACGGGGTTCCCCGACAATGAGCAGTTCTTC. Its protein is CASTGFPDNEQFF. The gene calls are TRBV2 and TRBJ2-1; weak D call: TRBD2 (5 bases). This CDR3 comprises 13 residues. The germline gives CDR1 SNHLY, CDR2 FYNNEI. The V end lost 7 bases, the J end lost 5 bases, and 12 bases lay between the germline ends.

This clonotype was recorded at least ten times. V usage is TRBV6-1 and J usage is TRBJ2-7; tentative D call: TRBD2 (6 bases). The CDR3 has 14 residues. Per germline, CDR1 MNHNS and CDR2 SASEGT. V was pared by 8 bases and J by 1 base, with 15 bases between. The CDR3 DNA is TGTGCCAGCTTTGGATACGGGACTTCCTACGAGCAGTACTTC. The encoded protein is CASFGYGTSYEQYF.

The chain links TRBV29-1 to TRBJ1-2; D remains ambiguous. This CDR3 region has 12 residues. The germline gives CDR1 SQVTM, CDR2 ANQGSEA. V lost 5 bases to trimming and J lost 11 bases, with 18 bases between them. The CDR3: CSVLNSVPGYTF. The CDR3 DNA follows: TGCAGCGTTTTGAACTCCGTACCCGGATACACCTTC.

This clonotype was observed at least ten times. V is TRBV5-4 and J is TRBJ2-1; 9 bases are shared with TRBD2. V lost 0 bases and J lost 7; bases outside the gene matches: 8. Germline V CDR1 and CDR2: SGHNT, YYREEE (reference sequence). The CDR3 totals 16 residues. CDR3 nucleotides: TGTGCCAGCAGCTTGGACGGCGGGAGGGCCTGGAATGAGCAGTTCTTC. Protein sequence: CASSLDGGRAWNEQFF.

The chain has TRBV19 and TRBJ2-1; D could derive from TRBD1 or TRBD2 (6 bases each). The germline V and J ends were trimmed by 1 base and 5 bases, with 15 bases remaining between them. The CDR3 is made up of 16 amino acids. Germline loops: CDR1 LNHDA, CDR2 SQIVND (reference sequence). CDR3 in DNA: TGTGCCAGTAGTATAGGGGGGGCCTGGGGTCACAATGAGCAGTTCTTC. Protein sequence: CASSIGGAWGHNEQFF.

This clonotype appeared a few times. This rearrangement joins TRBV7-6 to TRBJ2-3; no definite D call. This CDR3 spans 15 amino acids. V gave up 3 bases and J gave up 2 bases, with 12 bases separating them. CDR1 is SGHVS and CDR2 is FNYEAQ in the germline V gene. CDR3 in DNA: TGTGCCAGCAGCTTGGGCACCTCTTACACAGATACGCAGTATTTT. Translating gives CASSLGTSYTDTQYF.